The 29 T cell receptor beta chains listed next were all sequenced from one sample in a study of blood T cell repertoires in COVID-19. TCRdb's copy holds only in-frame clones and misses some; the assay was immunoSEQ multiplex PCR. The sample carries fewer than 30,000 clones, roughly 85% recorded once. The material sequenced was peripheral blood. These receptors were collected from an elderly woman with COVID-19, enrolled during active disease.

The V gene is TRBV25-1, the J gene TRBJ1-1; D unclear. Trimming pared 7 bases from V and 2 bases from J, leaving 11 bases between. This CDR3 spans 13 amino acids. Germline CDR1 and CDR2: MGHDK and SYGVNS. CDR3 residues: CASIGITNTEAFF. The CDR3 bases are TGTGCCAGCATCGGGATAACTAACACTGAAGCTTTCTTT.

CDR3 sequence (DNA): TGTGCCAGCAGCCTCAGGGTTCGGGAGACCCAGTACTTC. As protein: CASSLRVRETQYF. The rearrangement joins TRBV6-5 to TRBJ2-5, with D maybe TRBD1 (5 bases). The CDR3 covers 13 residues. Trimming took off 6 bases at V and 5 bases at J, with 13 bases between the two ends. Germline V gene data show CDR1 as MNHEY and CDR2 as SVGAGI.

The genes are TRBV5-4 and TRBJ2-7; perhaps TRBD2 as D (5 bases). The V gene's germline CDR1 is SGHNT and CDR2 YYREEE (reference sequence). Trimming shortened V by 4 bases and J by 6 bases, and 17 bases separated the two germline ends. This CDR3 has 14 amino acids. CDR3 DNA sequence: TGTGCCAGCAGCCCTTCCCGGGGAGAGGGCGAGCAGTACTTC. Protein sequence: CASSPSRGEGEQYF.

Only one count was recorded for this clone. The chain recombines TRBV5-4 with TRBJ2-7; 9 bases line up with TRBD1. CDR1 SGHNT and CDR2 YYREEE come from the germline V gene (reference sequence). Trimming took 3 bases from V and 5 from J; bases not matched to a gene: 6. The length of the CDR3 is 14 residues. Here the CDR3 reads CASSSGTGFHEQYF. Written as DNA, the CDR3 is TGTGCCAGCAGCTCCGGGACAGGGTTCCACGAGCAGTACTTC.

This clone came up once. The J gene is TRBJ2-3, the V gene TRBV5-1; 9 nucleotides match TRBD2. CDR3 length equals 16 residues. Trimming took 3 bases from V and 0 from J; bases not matched to a gene: 5. CDR1 and CDR2 (germline): SGHRS, YFSETQ. The CDR3 loop reads CASSSGLASSTDTQYF. The CDR3 coding sequence is TGCGCCAGCAGCTCCGGACTAGCGTCTAGCACAGATACGCAGTATTTT.

The V call is TRBV29-1, the J call TRBJ1-2, with D hard to call. The CDR3 loop spans 12 amino acids. Germline CDR1 and CDR2: SQVTM and ANQGSEA. The V gene lost 2 bases and the J gene lost 8 bases, with 12 bases spanning the gap. The CDR3 nucleotides are TGCAGCGTTGAAAGGGAGCCGGAGGGCTACACCTTC. It encodes CSVEREPEGYTF.

The rearrangement links TRBV11-3 to TRBJ2-7, with a weak D call TRBD2 (6 bases). Per germline, CDR1 SGHNT and CDR2 YENEEA. Trimming removed 1 base from V and 6 bases from J, with 10 bases in between. This CDR3 region has 13 residues. This CDR3 reads CASSLGGTSEQYF. DNA for the CDR3: TGTGCCAGCAGCTTAGGAGGGACTTCCGAGCAGTACTTC.

This chain uses TRBV5-5 with TRBJ2-3, with 7 nucleotides matching TRBD2. CDR3 length: 15 amino acids. The junction had 9 bases not matched to a gene; V was cut back by 0 bases and J by 8 bases. Germline V gene data show CDR1 as SGHKS and CDR2 as YYEKEE (reference sequence). The CDR3 region is CASSLDAGDLVTQYF. CDR3 coding DNA: TGTGCCAGCAGCTTGGATGCGGGGGATTTGGTTACGCAGTATTTT.

The rearrangement uses TRBV27 and TRBJ1-5; a possible D gene is TRBD1 (5 bases). CDR3 length equals 13 residues. V dropped 4 bases and J dropped 11 bases, with 15 bases sitting between them. Germline loops: CDR1 MNHEY, CDR2 SMNVEV (reference sequence). The CDR3 loop reads CASSSQGWGAQHF. The CDR3, as DNA: TGTGCCAGCAGTTCCCAGGGTTGGGGGGCCCAGCATTTT.

The chain is built from TRBV3-1 (or the pseudogene TRBV3-2) and TRBJ2-7, with D perhaps TRBD1 (5 bases). Germline V gene sequence: CDR1 LGHDT, CDR2 YNNKEL (reference sequence). The V gene lost 4 bases and the J gene lost 2 bases, with 15 bases spanning the gap. This CDR3 contains 15 residues. CDR3 in amino acids: CASSPRRQTTYEQYF. As DNA, the CDR3 is TGTGCCAGCAGCCCTCGGAGACAGACGACCTACGAGCAGTACTTC.

This chain connects TRBV28 to TRBJ2-2, with 11 bases that match TRBD1. In germline, CDR1 is MDHEN, CDR2 SYDVKM. With 10 bases clipped from V and 5 bases from J, the junction kept 9 bases outside the gene matches. The CDR3 covers 15 residues. The CDR3: CATFWDRGSTGELFF. The CDR3 nucleotides are TGTGCCACCTTTTGGGACAGGGGGTCGACCGGGGAGCTGTTTTTT.

The gene calls are TRBV11-2 and TRBJ1-2; 8 bases fit TRBD1. The V segment lost 5 bases and the J segment 0 bases; nucleotides outside the gene matches: 8. In germline, CDR1 is SGHAT, CDR2 FQNNGV. The CDR3 runs 16 residues. For the CDR3, the DNA is TGTGCCAGCAGCCCACGACAGGGGACCGCTAACTATGGCTACACCTTC. This gives the protein CASSPRQGTANYGYTF. Full variable domain (rest looked up from reference TRBV11-2 and TRBJ1-2): EAGVAQSPRYKIIEKRQSVAFWCNPISGHATLYWYQQILGQGPKLLIQFQNNGVVDDSQLPKDRFSAERLKGVDSTLKIQPAKLEDSAVYLCASSPRQGTANYGYTFGSGTRLTVV.

The J gene is TRBJ2-4, the V gene TRBV4-2; 8 bases match TRBD1. Germline V gene data show CDR1 as LGHNA and CDR2 as YNFKEQ. After removal of 1 base from V and 1 base from J, the junction contained 0 bases not matched to a gene. The CDR3 spans 15 residues. Here the CDR3 DNA reads TGTGCCAGCAGCCAAGGACAGGGGGCCAAAAACATTCAGTACTTC. Translated: CASSQGQGAKNIQYF.

The V and J genes are TRBV4-2 and TRBJ1-1; TRBD1 might be the D (5 bases). The germline V gene has CDR1 LGHNA and CDR2 YNFKEQ. V was pared by 3 bases and J by 5 bases, with 22 bases between. This CDR3 has 17 amino acids. The CDR3 reads CASSQGGLSDRRTEAFF. CDR3 in DNA: TGTGCCAGCAGCCAGGGGGGGTTATCGGATAGAAGGACTGAAGCTTTCTTT.

The gene calls are TRBV18 and TRBJ1-6; 10 bases align to TRBD1. The CDR3 covers 16 residues. V dropped 2 bases and J dropped 7; count of bases not matched to a gene: 5. Looked up from germline, CDR1 is KGHSH and CDR2 is LQKENI. The CDR3 DNA sequence: TGTGCCAGCTCACCAACCGGGACAGGGGAGAATTCACCCCTCCACTTT. It specifies CASSPTGTGENSPLHF.

V and J are TRBV18 and TRBJ1-1; D is unclear. V was shortened by 6 bases and J by 6 bases, with 8 bases between the two germline ends. The V gene's germline CDR1 is KGHSH and CDR2 LQKENI. There are 11 residues in the CDR3. For the CDR3, the DNA is TGTGCCAGCTCTCGAACAGCTGAAGCTTTCTTT. Translated, it gives CASSRTAEAFF.

The chain is built from TRBV30 and TRBJ1-2, with 9 bases matching TRBD1. This CDR3 is built from 12 residues. With V trimmed by 5 bases and J by 10 bases, 8 bases remained unmatched. Germline CDR1 and CDR2: GTSNPN and SVGIG (reference sequence). The chain's CDR3 is CAWGLGTGFYTF. In DNA, the CDR3 is TGTGCCTGGGGACTCGGGACAGGGTTCTACACCTTC.

The chain couples TRBV7-8 to TRBJ2-7, with TRBD2 as a possible D gene (6 bases). Germline V lookup: CDR1 SGHVS, CDR2 FQNEAQ. The CDR3 has 14 amino acids. Deletions cut 0 bases from V and 10 bases from J, with 16 bases between. The chain's CDR3 is CASSLARDGSRQYF. CDR3 nucleotides: TGTGCCAGCAGCTTAGCGCGGGACGGGTCTCGACAGTACTTC.

This clone was detected only a few times. The rearrangement uses TRBV30 and TRBJ2-2; D call uncertain. Deletions cut 0 bases from V and 1 base from J, with 6 bases between. This CDR3 comprises 14 residues. Looked up from germline, CDR1 is GTSNPN and CDR2 is SVGIG (reference sequence). CDR3 nucleotides: TGTGCCTGGAGTGTCGGTATGAACACCGGGGAGCTGTTTTTT. This gives the protein CAWSVGMNTGELFF.

This chain links TRBV5-1 with TRBJ2-3, with 8 bases aligning to TRBD2. This CDR3 is 14 amino acids long. J lost 3 bases, V lost 4 bases, and 4 bases had no gene match. In germline, CDR1 is SGHRS, CDR2 YFSETQ. CDR3 DNA sequence: TGCGCCAGCAGCCTAGCGGGCCCGACAGATACGCAGTATTTT. It codes for CASSLAGPTDTQYF.

About this clone itself: The germline gene is not matched at one end of the junction; a read error may be the cause. The J gene is TRBJ2-2, the V gene TRBV19; D may be TRBD2 (5 bases). This CDR3 spans 16 amino acids. Germline assignment: CDR1 LNHDA and CDR2 SQIVND (reference sequence). The CDR3 loop reads CASTIFLTSNTGELFF. In DNA, the CDR3 is TGTGCCAGTACTATATTCCTTACTAGTAACACCGGGGAGCTGTTTTTT. The full variable domain, completed using reference TRBV19 and TRBJ2-2, is DGGITQSPKYLFRKEGQNVTLSCEQNLNHDAMYWYRQDPGQGLRLIYYSQIVNDFQKGDIAEGYSVSREKKESFPLTVTSAQKNPTAFYLCASTIFLTSNTGELFFGEGSRLTVL.

The chain is built from TRBV9 and TRBJ2-5, with 7 bases identical to TRBD1. The germline gives CDR1 SGDLS, CDR2 YYNGEE. The CDR3 has 14 amino acids. V shed 0 bases and J 1 base; nucleotides not matched to a gene: 0. CDR3: CASSVGDSQETQYF. CDR3 coding DNA: TGTGCCAGCAGCGTAGGGGACAGCCAAGAGACCCAGTACTTC.

The rearrangement uses TRBV19 and TRBJ2-3; TRBD1 matches 7 bases. The CDR3 totals 14 residues. The trim removed 6 bases at V and 4 bases at J, leaving 7 bases unmatched. The germline CDR1 and CDR2 sequences are LNHDA and SQIVND (reference sequence). The CDR3 bases are TGTGCCAGTAGCCGACAGGGTCTCGCAGATACGCAGTATTTT. Protein sequence: CASSRQGLADTQYF.

The V call is TRBV5-1, the J call TRBJ1-6, with D possibly being TRBD1 (6 bases). V was clipped by 5 bases and J by 6 bases, with 18 bases between them. The germline V gene encodes CDR1 SGHRS and CDR2 YFSETQ. The CDR3 covers 16 residues. The CDR3 DNA sequence: TGCGCCAGCAGGGACTCCGGGGGGGGCCTTAATTCACCCCTCCACTTT. Translated, it gives CASRDSGGGLNSPLHF.

The CDR3 DNA reads as TGTGCCAGCAGCTTAGCGAAACTAGCGGAAAGCACAGATACGCAGTATTTT. Protein sequence: CASSLAKLAESTDTQYF. The V call is TRBV7-9, the J call TRBJ2-3; the match to TRBD2 covers 8 bases. Germline V gives CDR1 SEHNR, CDR2 FQNEAQ (reference sequence). The ends lost 0 bases at V and 0 bases at J; junction bases unmatched: 5. This CDR3 is 17 amino acids long.

V gene TRBV2 combines with J gene TRBJ2-3, with D perhaps TRBD2 (5 bases). V lost 2 bases to trimming and J lost 5 bases, with 11 bases between them. Germline CDR1 reads SNHLY; CDR2 reads FYNNEI. The CDR3 contains 14 residues. The CDR3 DNA reads as TGTGCCAGCAGTGAAACGCTGGCGGGAGATACGCAGTATTTT. Its protein product is CASSETLAGDTQYF.

The V and J genes are TRBV30 and TRBJ2-2; 7 bases agree with TRBD2. Germline V lookup: CDR1 GTSNPN, CDR2 SVGIG (reference sequence). V lost 4 bases and J lost 3; bases outside the gene matches: 14. The CDR3 runs to 17 residues. The CDR3 loop is CAWNARLALTHTGELFF. Written as DNA, the CDR3 is TGTGCCTGGAACGCCCGACTAGCCCTTACTCACACCGGGGAGCTGTTTTTT.

This clone was picked up one time. The genes are TRBV6-2 or TRBV6-3 and TRBJ2-5, with D unclear. The length of the CDR3 is 12 residues. Germline values: CDR1 MNHEY, CDR2 SVGEGT. V was shortened by 4 bases and J by 2 bases, with 5 bases between the two germline ends. The CDR3 DNA reads as TGTGCCAGCAGTTCCTTACAAGAGACCCAGTACTTC. Translation: CASSSLQETQYF.

The chain uses TRBV3-1 (or the pseudogene TRBV3-2) and TRBJ1-5; D is unresolved. This CDR3 has 15 residues. CDR1 LGHDT and CDR2 YNNKEL come from the germline V gene (reference sequence). Trimming took 1 base from V and 3 from J, leaving 10 bases between them. The chain's CDR3 is CASSQATGINQPQHF. DNA for the CDR3: TGTGCCAGCAGCCAAGCCACGGGGATCAATCAGCCCCAGCATTTT.